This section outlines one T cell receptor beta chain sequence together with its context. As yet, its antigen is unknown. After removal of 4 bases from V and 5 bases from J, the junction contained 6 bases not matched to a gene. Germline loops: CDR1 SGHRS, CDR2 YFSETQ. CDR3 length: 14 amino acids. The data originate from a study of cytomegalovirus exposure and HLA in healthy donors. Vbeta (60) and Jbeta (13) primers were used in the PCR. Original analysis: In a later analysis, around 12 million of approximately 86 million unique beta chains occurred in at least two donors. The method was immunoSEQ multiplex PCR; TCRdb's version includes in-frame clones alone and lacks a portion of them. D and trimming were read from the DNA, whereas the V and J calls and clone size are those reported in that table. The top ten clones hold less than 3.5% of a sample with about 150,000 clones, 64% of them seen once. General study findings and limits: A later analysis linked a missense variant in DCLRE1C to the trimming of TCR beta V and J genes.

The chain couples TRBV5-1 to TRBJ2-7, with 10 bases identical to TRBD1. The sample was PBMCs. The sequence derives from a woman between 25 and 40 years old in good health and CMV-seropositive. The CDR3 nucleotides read TGCGCCAGCAGCCCGGGACAGGGGTTCCACGAGCAGTACTTC. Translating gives CASSPGQGFHEQYF. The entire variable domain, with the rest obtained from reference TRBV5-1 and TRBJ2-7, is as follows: KAGVTQTPRYLIKTRGQQVTLSCSPISGHRSVSWYQQTPGQGLQFLFEYFSETQRNKGNFPGRFSGRQFSNSRSEMNVSTLELGDSALYLCASSPGQGFHEQYFGPGTRLTVT.